Listed here are 27 T cell receptor beta chains from one sample, sequenced in a study of shared clonotypes between healthy human individuals. Method: immunoSEQ multiplex PCR; TCRdb's copy keeps in-frame clones and lacks some. The repertoire has about 490,000 clones, 81% of them found once; the top ten carry over 9.5%. Sequences were obtained from PBMCs. All receptors come from a woman aged 40 to 50 in good health. Some clones in this sample may be carry-over from other donors' samples.

V usage is TRBV28 and J usage is TRBJ2-2; 15 bases match TRBD2. The J segment lost 6 bases and the V segment lost 2 bases, leaving 7 bases of the junction unmatched. The germline CDR1 and CDR2 sequences are MDHEN and SYDVKM. CDR3 size: 18 residues. CDR3 loop: CASSLPGLAGGGAGELFF. The CDR3 DNA reads as TGTGCCAGCAGTTTACCGGGACTAGCGGGAGGTGGGGCCGGGGAGCTGTTTTTT.

The chain is built from TRBV6-6 and TRBJ1-5; D remains ambiguous. The CDR3 is 15 amino acids. V lost 2 bases, J lost 0 bases, and 8 bases lay in between. Germline CDR1 MNHNY, CDR2 SVGAGI (reference sequence). CDR3 protein: CASSYVQISNQPQHF. The CDR3 DNA is TGTGCCAGCAGTTACGTCCAGATTAGCAATCAGCCCCAGCATTTT.

This clone was picked up one time. CDR3 in amino acids: CASSSLRTDRPYGYTF. In nucleotides, the CDR3 is TGTGCCAGCAGCTCCCTCCGAACGGACAGGCCCTATGGCTACACCTTC. The V gene is TRBV11-2, the J gene TRBJ1-2; 7 bases match TRBD1. The V gene's germline CDR1 is SGHAT and CDR2 FQNNGV. The J segment lost 4 bases and the V segment lost 4 bases, leaving 12 bases of the junction unmatched. CDR3 length: 16 residues.

The chain uses TRBV7-2 and TRBJ2-7; TRBD1 agrees at 7 bases. Germline CDR1 SGHTA, CDR2 FQGNSA. The CDR3 totals 14 residues. Losses at the gene ends were 4 bases for V and 5 bases for J; bases not matched to a gene: 8. The CDR3 protein is CASSSGQAVHEQYF. The CDR3 bases are TGTGCCAGCAGCTCCGGACAGGCCGTCCACGAGCAGTACTTC.

This clone was picked up many times. The rearrangement links TRBV7-6 to TRBJ1-5; D gene uncertain. V was cut by 2 bases and J by 5 bases, with 7 bases left in between. This CDR3 is 13 amino acids long. CDR1 is SGHVS and CDR2 is FNYEAQ in the germline V gene. CDR3 sequence (DNA): TGTGCCAGCAGCTTATGGGGTGATCAGCCCCAGCATTTT. Translation: CASSLWGDQPQHF.

About this clone: It is likely a read error: a sequence one base away is far more abundant. The genes are TRBV5-1 and TRBJ1-1; TRBD1 is a possible D gene (6 bases). Germline V gene lookup returns CDR1 SGHRS and CDR2 YFSETQ. The V and J ends lost 2 bases and 1 base respectively, with 12 bases between them. The CDR3 extends over 15 amino acids. The CDR3 region is CASSFWATGNTEAFF. The CDR3 DNA reads TGCGCCAGCAGCTTTTGGGCGACAGGGAACACTGAAGCTTTCTTT. Full variable domain (remainder filled in from reference TRBV5-1 and TRBJ1-1): KAGVTQTPRYLIKTRGQQVTLSCSPISGHRSVSWYQQTPGQGLQFLFEYFSETQRNKGNFPGRFSGRQFSNSRSEMNVSTLELGDSALYLCASSFWATGNTEAFFGQGTRLTVV.

This chain uses TRBV6-5 with TRBJ2-1; 7 bases agree with TRBD1. J gave up 6 bases and V 4 bases, and 6 bases lay outside the gene matches. The CDR3 length is 14 residues. Germline CDR1 reads MNHEY; CDR2 reads SVGAGI. CDR3 coding DNA: TGTGCCAGCAGTTCTACTCCAGGGGGCAATGAGCAGTTCTTC. This codes for CASSSTPGGNEQFF.

Only a few counts were recorded for this clone. The rearrangement joins TRBV7-6 to TRBJ1-5, with 9 bases matching TRBD1. Germline V gene lookup returns CDR1 SGHVS and CDR2 FNYEAQ. The V and J ends lost 0 bases and 8 bases, in that order; junction bases with no gene match: 5. There are 15 residues in the CDR3. The DNA of the CDR3 is TGTGCCAGCAGCTTAGCGGGACAGGGTACGGAGCCCCAGCATTTT. This encodes CASSLAGQGTEPQHF.

This clone was counted once. A far larger clone is a single base away, which makes a read error likely. The gene calls are TRBV9 and TRBJ1-1; D is perhaps TRBD1 (5 bases). The CDR3 length is 15 residues. Germline CDR1 is SGDLS and CDR2 is YYNGEE. Trimming cost V 4 bases and J 0 bases, with 13 bases left between them. The CDR3: CASSPRGSLNTEAFF. CDR3 nucleotide sequence: TGTGCCAGCAGCCCAAGGGGCAGCCTGAACACTGAAGCTTTCTTT. Supplemented by reference TRBV9 and TRBJ1-1, the full variable domain reads DSGVTQTPKHLITATGQRVTLRCSPRSGDLSVYWYQQSLDQGLQFLIQYYNGEERAKGNILERFSAQQFPDLHSELNLSSLELGDSALYFCASSPRGSLNTEAFFGQGTRLTVV.

This chain joins TRBV5-4 and TRBJ1-4, with 7 bases identical to TRBD1. V was clipped by 6 bases and J by 3 bases; unmatched bases: 8. The germline gives CDR1 SGHNT, CDR2 YYREEE (reference sequence). The CDR3 is made up of 15 amino acids. The CDR3 region has the DNA TGTGCCAGCACCAGCGGGACAGAGGCTAATGAAAAACTGTTTTTT. Residues: CASTSGTEANEKLFF.

The V and J genes are TRBV27 and TRBJ2-5, with a weak D call TRBD2 (6 bases). Between the trimmed V and J ends, which lost 8 bases and 1 base, there was a span of 11 bases. The CDR3 extends over 13 amino acids. CDR1 MNHEY and CDR2 SMNVEV come from the germline V gene (reference sequence). Here the CDR3 DNA reads TGTGCCAGCCGCAAGCGGGCCCAAGAGACCCAGTACTTC. Translated: CASRKRAQETQYF.

A few counts support this clone. The J gene is TRBJ1-2, the V gene TRBV6-1; maybe TRBD1 (5 bases). Germline values: CDR1 MNHNS, CDR2 SASEGT. The CDR3 runs to 12 residues. V lost 6 bases to trimming and J lost 5 bases, with 10 bases between them. The CDR3 coding sequence is TGTGCCAGCAGGCGACCAGGGTATGGCTACACCTTC. It translates to CASRRPGYGYTF.

The V call is TRBV27, the J call TRBJ2-1; either TRBD1 or TRBD2 may fit D (5 bases each). Germline V gene data show CDR1 as MNHEY and CDR2 as SMNVEV (reference sequence). The CDR3 length is 13 residues. The V end lost 10 bases, the J end lost 12 bases, and 22 bases lay between the germline ends. In DNA form, the CDR3 reads TGTGCCACGGGTCCCGGTGGGGGTGCTTTGCAGTTCTTC. Protein sequence: CATGPGGGALQFF.

V usage is TRBV28 and J usage is TRBJ1-1; possible D gene TRBD1, 5 bases. The CDR3 extends over 14 amino acids. In germline, CDR1 is MDHEN, CDR2 SYDVKM. V lost 2 bases to trimming and J lost 4 bases, with 11 bases between them. CDR3 bases: TGTGCCAGCAGTTTAAATGGGGGGGTCACTGAAGCTTTCTTT. It is translated as CASSLNGGVTEAFF.

The J gene is TRBJ1-3, the V gene TRBV5-1, with a possible D match to TRBD1 (6 bases). CDR1 is SGHRS and CDR2 is YFSETQ in the germline V gene. V dropped 4 bases and J dropped 0 bases, with 20 bases sitting between them. CDR3 size: 18 residues. CDR3 sequence reads: CASSRETWTASSGNTIYF. In nucleotides, the CDR3 is TGCGCCAGCAGCCGAGAAACCTGGACAGCATCCTCTGGAAACACCATATATTTT.

The rearrangement joins TRBV13 to TRBJ2-1; 14 bases align to TRBD2. J gave up 4 bases and V 7 bases, and 15 bases lay outside the gene matches. Looked up from germline, CDR1 is PRHDT and CDR2 is FYEKMQ (reference sequence). There are 19 residues in the CDR3. The CDR3 DNA reads as TGTGCCAGCATCCGGCCCGGGACTAGCGGGAGTAGGGGTTACAATGAGCAGTTCTTC. The encoded protein is CASIRPGTSGSRGYNEQFF.

Notes on this clone: At one end, the junction sequence differs from germline, possibly due to a read error. V usage is TRBV5-1 and J usage is TRBJ1-2; D perhaps matches TRBD1 (5 bases). Germline-derived CDR1 and CDR2 are SGHRS and YFSETQ. This CDR3 spans 12 amino acids. The CDR3 region is CASSSLTGGYTF. In DNA, the CDR3 is TGTGCCAGCAGCTCCTTAACAGGAGGCTACACCTTC.

This clone was seen a single time. CDR3 sequence reads: CASSLGGRNQPQHF. CDR3 bases: TGTGCCAGCAGCTTAGGGGGGAGAAATCAGCCCCAGCATTTT. The V and J genes are TRBV7-8 and TRBJ1-5; possible D gene TRBD1, 5 bases. V lost 1 base, J lost 4 bases, and 8 bases lay in between. The CDR3 sequence is 14 residues long. The germline V gene has CDR1 SGHVS and CDR2 FQNEAQ.

The V gene is TRBV28, the J gene TRBJ1-1; 8 nucleotides align to TRBD1. The CDR3 contains 17 residues. Per the germline V gene, CDR1 is MDHEN and CDR2 is SYDVKM. With 5 bases clipped from V and 0 bases from J, the junction kept 11 bases outside the gene matches. As DNA, the CDR3 is TGTGCCAGCAGTACAGACAGGGGTTGGGGGATGAACACTGAAGCTTTCTTT. It codes for CASSTDRGWGMNTEAFF.

The V call is TRBV28, the J call TRBJ2-7; no definite D call. In germline, CDR1 is MDHEN, CDR2 SYDVKM. V was trimmed by 2 bases and J by 2 bases, leaving 16 bases between them. There are 16 residues in the CDR3. The CDR3 sequence: CASSLVGRGLPYEQYF. CDR3 DNA sequence: TGTGCCAGCAGTTTAGTCGGGCGTGGGCTGCCCTACGAGCAGTACTTC.

The chain employs TRBV27 and TRBJ2-5, with 10 positions matching TRBD2. The J call may be mistaken, given a closer DNA end match to TRBJ2-7. Germline V gene data show CDR1 as MNHEY and CDR2 as SMNVEV (reference sequence). The CDR3 spans 15 residues. As DNA, the CDR3 is TGTGCCAGCAGATCCAAGCGGGAGGGAACCTACGAGCAGTACTTC. It encodes CASRSKREGTYEQYF.

V usage is TRBV30 and J usage is TRBJ1-5; D not resolved. Germline values: CDR1 GTSNPN, CDR2 SVGIG (reference sequence). V was pared by 4 bases and J by 5 bases, with 18 bases between. The CDR3 length is 15 residues. CDR3 in amino acids: CAWTWTGALDQPQHF. CDR3 DNA: TGTGCCTGGACCTGGACGGGAGCACTCGATCAGCCCCAGCATTTT.

This clone was recorded a few times. The chain has TRBV11-1 and TRBJ1-1; D possibly corresponds to TRBD1 (5 bases). Trimming stripped 4 bases from V and 1 base from J, with 13 bases between. The germline gives CDR1 SGHAT, CDR2 FQDESV (reference sequence). The CDR3 spans 15 residues. The chain's CDR3 is CASSSRPGQNTEAFF. CDR3 sequence (DNA): TGTGCCAGCAGCTCCCGTCCCGGACAGAACACTGAAGCTTTCTTT.

The chain is built from TRBV11-2 and TRBJ2-7; 9 bases align to TRBD2. The CDR3 consists of 16 residues. Germline V gene data show CDR1 as SGHAT and CDR2 as FQNNGV. After removal of 0 bases from V and 3 bases from J, the junction contained 6 bases not matched to a gene. CDR3 in DNA: TGTGCCAGCAGCTTAGACCCGACTAGCGGAATCTACGAGCAGTACTTC. Its translation: CASSLDPTSGIYEQYF.

Of note for this clone: This clone may be a read error of a much larger clone one base away. The sample has other DNA sequences that encode this CDR3 too. The gene calls are TRBV9 and TRBJ2-1, with D maybe TRBD2 (5 bases). Germline lookup yields CDR1 SGDLS and CDR2 YYNGEE. The CDR3 runs to 18 residues. V was trimmed by 5 bases and J by 4 bases, leaving 25 bases between them. The CDR3 is CASSYRVSGSRAYNEQFF. The CDR3 nucleotides are TGTGCCAGCAGTTACCGGGTCTCCGGTTCGAGGGCTTACAATGAGCAGTTCTTC.

The rearrangement links TRBV15 to TRBJ1-3; no definite D call. The germline CDR1 and CDR2 sequences are LNHNV and YYDKDF (reference sequence). The CDR3 is 15 amino acids. V shed 4 bases and J shed 0 bases, with 10 bases lying between them. CDR3 residues: CATSTRTDSGNTIYF. The CDR3 nucleotides read TGTGCCACCAGCACCCGGACGGACTCTGGAAACACCATATATTTT.

As regards this clone: A single base is all that separates this from a far larger clone, so a read error is likely. In DNA form, the CDR3 reads TGTGCCAGCAGCGTAGCGGGATGGCCTGGGGCCGAGCAGTACTTC. Its protein product is CASSVAGWPGAEQYF. The chain recombines TRBV6-5 with TRBJ2-7, with 8 bases lining up with TRBD2. The CDR3 extends over 15 amino acids. The V gene end was trimmed by 6 bases and the J gene end by 6 bases; junction bases not matched to a gene: 13. Per the germline V gene, CDR1 is MNHEY and CDR2 is SVGAGI.